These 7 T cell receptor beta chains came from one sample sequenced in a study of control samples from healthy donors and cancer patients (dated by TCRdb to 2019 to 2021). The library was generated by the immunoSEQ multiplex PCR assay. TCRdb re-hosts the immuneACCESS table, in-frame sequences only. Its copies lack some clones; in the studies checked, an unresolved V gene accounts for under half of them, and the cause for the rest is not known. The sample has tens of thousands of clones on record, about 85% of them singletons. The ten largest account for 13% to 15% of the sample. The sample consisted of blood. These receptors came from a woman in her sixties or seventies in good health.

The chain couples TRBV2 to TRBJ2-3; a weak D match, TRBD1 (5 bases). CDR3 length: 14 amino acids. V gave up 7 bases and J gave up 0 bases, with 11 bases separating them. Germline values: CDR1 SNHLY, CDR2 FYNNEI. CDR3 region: CASKGQYSTDTQYF. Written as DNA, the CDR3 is TGTGCCAGCAAAGGACAATATAGCACAGATACGCAGTATTTT.

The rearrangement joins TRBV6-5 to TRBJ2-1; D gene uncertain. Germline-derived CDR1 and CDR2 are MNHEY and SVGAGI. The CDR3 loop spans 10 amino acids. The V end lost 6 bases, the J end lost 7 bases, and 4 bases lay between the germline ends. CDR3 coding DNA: TGTGCCAGCAGGTTGAATGAGCAGTTCTTC. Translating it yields CASRLNEQFF.

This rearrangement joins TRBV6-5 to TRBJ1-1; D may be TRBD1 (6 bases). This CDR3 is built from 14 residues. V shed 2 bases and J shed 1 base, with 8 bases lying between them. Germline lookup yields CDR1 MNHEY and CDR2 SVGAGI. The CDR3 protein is CASSYGGPNTEAFF. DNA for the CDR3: TGTGCCAGCAGTTACGGGGGCCCGAACACTGAAGCTTTCTTT.

CDR3 in amino acids: CASSPDTGSNTEAFF. Written as DNA, the CDR3 is TGCGCCAGCAGCCCGGATACGGGGAGCAACACTGAAGCTTTCTTT. This chain uses TRBV5-1 with TRBJ1-1; D gene uncertain. V lost 4 bases, J lost 2 bases, and 15 bases lay in between. The germline CDR1 and CDR2 sequences are SGHRS and YFSETQ. The CDR3 consists of 15 residues.

The CDR3 is CASSDAGGPYEQYF. In DNA form, the CDR3 reads TGTGCCAGCAGTGACGCCGGAGGGCCCTACGAGCAGTACTTC. The V gene is TRBV6-1, the J gene TRBJ2-7; a weak D match, TRBD2 (6 bases). Germline V gene lookup returns CDR1 MNHNS and CDR2 SASEGT. There are 14 residues in the CDR3. V lost 3 bases and J lost 2, with 11 bases in between.

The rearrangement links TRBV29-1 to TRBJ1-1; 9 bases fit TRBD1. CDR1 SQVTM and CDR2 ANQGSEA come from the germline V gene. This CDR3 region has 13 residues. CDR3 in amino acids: CSSLGADRGKAFF. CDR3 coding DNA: TGCAGTTCGTTGGGCGCGGACAGGGGTAAAGCTTTCTTT. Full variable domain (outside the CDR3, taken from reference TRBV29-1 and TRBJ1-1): SAVISQKPSRDICQRGTSLTIQCQVDSQVTMMFWYRQQPGQSLTLIATANQGSEATYESGFVIDKFPISRPNLTFSTLTVSNMSPEDSSIYLCSSLGADRGKAFFGQGTRLTVV.

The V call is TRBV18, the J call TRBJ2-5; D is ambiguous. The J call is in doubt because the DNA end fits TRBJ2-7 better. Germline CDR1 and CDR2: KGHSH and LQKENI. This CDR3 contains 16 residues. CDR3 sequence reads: CASSPPNQGMAYEQYF. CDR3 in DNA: TGTGCCAGCTCACCACCGAATCAAGGGATGGCCTACGAGCAGTACTTC.